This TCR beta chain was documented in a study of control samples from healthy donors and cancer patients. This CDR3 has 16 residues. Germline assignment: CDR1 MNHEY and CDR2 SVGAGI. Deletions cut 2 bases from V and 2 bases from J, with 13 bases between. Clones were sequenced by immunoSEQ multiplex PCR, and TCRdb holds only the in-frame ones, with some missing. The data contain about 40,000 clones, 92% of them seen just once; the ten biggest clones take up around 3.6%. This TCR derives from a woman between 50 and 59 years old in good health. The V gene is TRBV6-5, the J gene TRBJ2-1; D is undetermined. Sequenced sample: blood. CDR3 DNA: TGTGCCAGCAGTTACGGTCCCGGAGCAGCCTACAATGAGCAGTTCTTC. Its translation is CASSYGPGAAYNEQFF.